This TCR beta chain was observed in a study of T cells after posttransplantation cyclophosphamide. The CDR3 extends over 14 amino acids. The germline V gene encodes CDR1 MNHEY and CDR2 SMNVEV (reference sequence). V gave up 4 bases and J gave up 8 bases; unmatched junction bases: 9. TCRdb keeps only in-frame clones here, not all; method: immunoSEQ multiplex PCR. This table has 5,000 or so clones, approximately 61% appearing once. The chain employs TRBV27 and TRBJ1-2; TRBD1 matches at 8 bases. The TCR sequence derives from a woman aged 55-69 years in good health, CMV-negative, and a related stem cell transplant donor. Material: memory CD8+ T cells sorted from blood. This CDR3 reads CASSSGTGVRGYTF. CDR3 nucleotides: TGTGCCAGCAGTTCCGGGACAGGAGTTAGGGGCTACACCTTC.